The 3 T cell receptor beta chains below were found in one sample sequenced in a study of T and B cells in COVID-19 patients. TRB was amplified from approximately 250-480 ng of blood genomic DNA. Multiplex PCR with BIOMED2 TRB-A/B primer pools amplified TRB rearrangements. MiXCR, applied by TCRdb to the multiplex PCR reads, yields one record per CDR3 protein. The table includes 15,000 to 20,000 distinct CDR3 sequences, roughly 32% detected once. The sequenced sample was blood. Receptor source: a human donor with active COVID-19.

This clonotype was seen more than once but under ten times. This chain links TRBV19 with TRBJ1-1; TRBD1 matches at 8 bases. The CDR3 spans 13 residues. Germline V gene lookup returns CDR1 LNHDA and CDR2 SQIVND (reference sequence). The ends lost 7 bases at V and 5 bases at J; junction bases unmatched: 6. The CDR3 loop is CASITGGGTEAFF. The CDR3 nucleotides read TGTGCCAGTATAACAGGGGGGGGGACTGAAGCTTTCTTT.

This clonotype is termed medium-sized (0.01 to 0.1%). The CDR3 DNA reads TGCAGCGTTACAGGGGATGGCTACACCTTC. Translated, it gives CSVTGDGYTF. The chain carries TRBV29-1 and TRBJ1-2; 7 bases align to TRBD1. Germline CDR1 SQVTM, CDR2 ANQGSEA. The CDR3 runs 10 residues. The V and J ends lost 5 bases and 6 bases, in that order; junction bases with no gene match: 0.

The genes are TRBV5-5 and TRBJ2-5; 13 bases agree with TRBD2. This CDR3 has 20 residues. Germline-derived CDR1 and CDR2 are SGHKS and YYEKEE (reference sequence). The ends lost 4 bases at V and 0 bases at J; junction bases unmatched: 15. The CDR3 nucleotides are TGTGCCAGCAGCCTGAGGGTTTTGGGGACTAGCGGGAACAACCAAGAGACCCAGTACTTC. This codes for CASSLRVLGTSGNNQETQYF.